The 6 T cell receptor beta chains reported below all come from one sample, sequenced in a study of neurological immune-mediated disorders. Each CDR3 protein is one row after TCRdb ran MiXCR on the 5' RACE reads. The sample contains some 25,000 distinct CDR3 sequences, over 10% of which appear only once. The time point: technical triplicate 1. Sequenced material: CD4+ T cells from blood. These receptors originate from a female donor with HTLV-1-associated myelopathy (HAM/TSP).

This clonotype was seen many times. CDR3 loop: CASSFSSLNEQFF. Written as DNA, the CDR3 is TGCGCCAGCAGCTTCAGCAGCCTAAATGAGCAGTTCTTC. The gene calls are TRBV5-1 and TRBJ2-1; D not resolved. The germline V gene encodes CDR1 SGHRS and CDR2 YFSETQ. This CDR3 has 13 residues. The V gene lost 2 bases and the J gene lost 7 bases, with 10 bases spanning the gap.

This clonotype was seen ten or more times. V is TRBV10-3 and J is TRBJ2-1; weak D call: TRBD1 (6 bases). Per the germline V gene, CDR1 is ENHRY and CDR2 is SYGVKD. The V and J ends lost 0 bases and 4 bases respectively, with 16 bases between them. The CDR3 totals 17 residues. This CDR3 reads CAISESKPGHLYNEQFF. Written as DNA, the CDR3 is TGTGCCATCAGTGAGTCGAAACCGGGACATCTTTACAATGAGCAGTTCTTC.

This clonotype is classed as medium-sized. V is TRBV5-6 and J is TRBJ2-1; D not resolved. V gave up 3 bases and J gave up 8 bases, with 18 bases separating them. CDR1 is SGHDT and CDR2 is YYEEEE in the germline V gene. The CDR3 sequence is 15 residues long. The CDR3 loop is CASSSAPPVLDEQFF. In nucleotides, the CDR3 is TGTGCCAGCAGCTCCGCCCCCCCCGTGCTCGATGAGCAGTTCTTC.

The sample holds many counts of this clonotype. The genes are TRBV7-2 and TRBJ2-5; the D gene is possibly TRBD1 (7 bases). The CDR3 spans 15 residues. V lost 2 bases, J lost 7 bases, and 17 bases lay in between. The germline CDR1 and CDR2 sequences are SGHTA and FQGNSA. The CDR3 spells CASSLKQGRSTTQYF. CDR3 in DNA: TGTGCCAGCAGCTTAAAACAGGGGAGGAGTACGACCCAGTACTTC.

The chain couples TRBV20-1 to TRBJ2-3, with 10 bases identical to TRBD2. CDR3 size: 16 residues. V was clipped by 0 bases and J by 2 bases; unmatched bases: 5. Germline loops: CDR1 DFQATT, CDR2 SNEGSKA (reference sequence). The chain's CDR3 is CSARDLTSGHTDTQYF. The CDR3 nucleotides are TGCAGTGCTAGAGATCTGACTAGCGGGCACACAGATACGCAGTATTTT.

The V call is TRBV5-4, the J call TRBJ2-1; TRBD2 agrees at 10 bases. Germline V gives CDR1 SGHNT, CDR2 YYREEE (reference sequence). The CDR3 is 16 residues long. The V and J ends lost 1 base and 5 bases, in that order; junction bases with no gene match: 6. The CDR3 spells CASSLRSGGPNNEQFF. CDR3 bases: TGTGCCAGCAGCTTGCGTAGCGGGGGGCCGAACAATGAGCAGTTCTTC. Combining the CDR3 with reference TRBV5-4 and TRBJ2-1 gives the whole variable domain ETGVTQSPTHLIKTRGQQVTLRCSSQSGHNTVSWYQQALGQGPQFIFQYYREEENGRGNFPPRFSGLQFPNYSSELNVNALELDDSALYLCASSLRSGGPNNEQFFGPGTRLTVL.